This TCR beta chain is drawn from a study of response to subunit inactivated influenza vaccine. Via MiXCR, TCRdb re-called the RT-PCR reads, giving one row per CDR3 protein. This table holds 650,000 to 800,000 distinct CDR3 sequences, approximately 15% found once. The table lists this clonotype with many counts. V was cut by 1 base and J by 6 bases, with 9 bases left in between. This CDR3 has 13 amino acids. CDR1 and CDR2 from the germline V gene are SEHNR and FQNEAQ (reference sequence). J is TRBJ1-2 and V is TRBV7-9, with D maybe TRBD1 (6 bases). The TCR comes from a man over 45 who received an inactivated influenza vaccine. The sample consisted of PBMCs from blood, taken roughly 15 days before vaccination. CDR3 loop: CASSLGAGDGYTF. CDR3 sequence (DNA): TGTGCCAGCAGCTTAGGGGCAGGGGATGGCTACACCTTC.